This T cell receptor (beta chain) was documented in a study of cytomegalovirus exposure and HLA in healthy donors. It was with 60 Vbeta and 13 Jbeta primers that the PCR ran. Measured with immunoSEQ multiplex PCR; TCRdb has only the in-frame clones, and not every one. The sample includes roughly 120,000 clones, less than 80% of them seen just once. This CDR3 spans 14 amino acids. Germline CDR1 LGHNA, CDR2 YNFKEQ. V gave up 0 bases and J gave up 5 bases, with 11 bases separating them. The chain couples TRBV4-2 to TRBJ2-7; D may be TRBD2 (5 bases). The TCR originated in a woman between 45 and 60 years old in good health and CMV-seropositive. Sequencing input: PBMCs. The CDR3 is CASSQDVPADEQYF. The CDR3 bases are TGTGCCAGCAGCCAAGATGTTCCAGCGGACGAGCAGTACTTC.